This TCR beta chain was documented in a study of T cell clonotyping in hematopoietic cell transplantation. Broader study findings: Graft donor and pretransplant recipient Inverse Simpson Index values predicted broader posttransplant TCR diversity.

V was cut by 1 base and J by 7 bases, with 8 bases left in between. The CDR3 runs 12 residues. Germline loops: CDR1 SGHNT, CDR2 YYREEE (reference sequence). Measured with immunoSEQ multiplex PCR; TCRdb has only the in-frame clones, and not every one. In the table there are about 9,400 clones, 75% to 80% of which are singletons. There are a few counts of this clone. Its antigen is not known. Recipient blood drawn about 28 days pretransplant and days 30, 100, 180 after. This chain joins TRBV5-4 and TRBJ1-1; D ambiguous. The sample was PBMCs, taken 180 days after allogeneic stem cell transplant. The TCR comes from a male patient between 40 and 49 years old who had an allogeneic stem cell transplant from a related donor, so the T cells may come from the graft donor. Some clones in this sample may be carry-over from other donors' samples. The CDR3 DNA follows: TGTGCCAGCAGCTTGACCTGGGGTGAAGCTTTCTTT. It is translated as CASSLTWGEAFF.